The sequence of this T cell receptor beta chain was determined in a study of cytomegalovirus exposure and HLA in healthy donors. Study results and limitations: The study listed approximately 160 cytomegalovirus-associated TCR beta chains. The dataset shows that most TCR sequences were rare, while some public TCRs occurred in many donors.

The PCR made use of 60 Vbeta and 13 Jbeta primers. The assay was immunoSEQ multiplex PCR, and TCRdb's table has in-frame clones only and misses some. This table has about 110,000 clones, over 70% appearing once. Note on this clone: The antigen is not known.

CDR1 SEHNR and CDR2 FQNEAQ come from the germline V gene (reference sequence). With V trimmed by 5 bases and J by 2 bases, 5 bases remained unmatched. The CDR3 has 15 amino acids. The genes are TRBV7-9 and TRBJ2-3; 9 bases fit TRBD2. The origin of this receptor is a man younger than 45 in good health and CMV-seronegative. What was sequenced was PBMCs. CDR3 sequence (DNA): TGTGCCAGCAGCCAGACTAGCGGTTTCACAGATACGCAGTATTTT. It specifies CASSQTSGFTDTQYF.